This T cell receptor (beta chain) was recovered during a study of shared clonotypes between healthy human individuals (dated by TCRdb to the early 2020s). At the level of the whole study: The cohort included three men and a couple of women between 18 and 49 years of age. Per donor, three plates each were used for CD4 naive and CD4 memory, two for CD8 naive, and one for CD8 memory. To estimate repertoire size and how much clonotypes are shared between individuals, the study performed deep sequencing of blood TCR repertoires from a handful of healthy adults. To increase sequencing depth and limit assay-specific biases, different laboratories used diverse techniques to prepare libraries and sequence TCR repertoires. Each donor's leukapheresis produced roughly between about 0.9 and 9.5 billion PBMCs. The research as a whole found: Based on pairwise subsampling, the degree of clonotype sharing among donors was expected to be affected by sequencing depth. Only blood was sampled, and tissue TCR repertoires likely differ from those in blood. Naive subsets generally had larger estimated clonotype richness than memory subsets did. Because the study included only a small number of donors, the genetic and exposure-history diversity represented was limited. Even with the large sequencing depth, rarefaction of the sorted-subset datasets indicated that sequencing was incomplete. Higher generation probabilities were observed for clonotypes shared by all four sorted-subset donors than for non-shared clonotypes. When a handful of donors were compared, the shared fraction of clonotypes was about 5% for naive CD4, approximately 3.5% for naive CD8, 2% to 2.5% for memory CD4, and 0.35% to 0.4% for memory CD8.

TCR CDR3 regions were amplified from genomic DNA by multiplex PCR using the deep immunoSEQ assay. Extracted genomic DNA from each cell subset was distributed evenly across all wells of several immunoSEQ 96-well plates, and each plate was treated as a replicate. For sorted subsets, 200 ng of genomic DNA, equivalent to around 29,000 T cell genomes, went into each replicate PCR. Purified libraries were measured with a Qubit 3.0 fluorometer, size-checked on a Bioanalyzer 2100, and measured again with the KAPA Library Quantification kit. Every immunoSEQ 96-well plate was sequenced on a dedicated single-read 150-cycle Illumina NextSeq 550 flow cell. Concerning the study's data processing: Because the immunoSEQ output included only junctional sequences and no quality scores, the filtering could not be the same as the filtering used for full-length reads. To assign V/J genes and CDR3, sequences were annotated against IMGT germline references using PyIR, a Python wrapper for IgBLAST v1.9. Reads with weak V/J assignments (E-value above 1e-6), missing CDR3, stop codons, out-of-frame junctions, or ambiguous translated residues were removed. V3J clonotypes were defined by identical inferred V gene, J gene, and CDR3 amino acid sequence. To compute the percentage overlap between repertoires, the number of shared unique clonotypes was divided by the size of the smaller repertoire. Three approaches were used to assess repertoire richness: RTK rarefaction, the Chao1 estimator, and Recon v2.1 estimates of unobserved clonotypes. Generation probabilities for all TCRbeta clonotypes obtained by the gDNA method from a handful of donors were computed using OLGA. Held by TCRdb, this immuneACCESS table contains in-frame sequences only and omits some clones. Under half of the omission traces to an unresolved V gene where checked; the cause of the rest is unknown. The V and J calls and clone size come from that table; D and trimming were worked out from the DNA. In this sample the table shows a few million clones, about 90% of which occur a single time. The ten largest make up about 0.41% of the sample.

Concerning this clone itself: No cognate antigen has been identified for it. Base qualities are missing; no much larger clone stands one base away.

Healthy HIV-negative adults with no recently reported acute infections or vaccinations were included as donors. All donors were Caucasian adults living in Nashville, Tennessee, USA. CD4+ T cells were enriched by magnetic negative selection, after which naive cells were positively selected on CD45RA and the negative fraction was taken as the memory subset. Blood was obtained by leukapheresis, after which PBMCs were separated by Ficoll-Histopaque density gradient centrifugation and cryopreserved in liquid nitrogen vapor phase. Analytical flow cytometry was used to check the purity and quantity of every magnetically sorted T cell population. From each sorted fraction, genomic DNA was isolated and quantified by UV absorbance on a Nanodrop 2000c. There are 15 amino acids in the CDR3, from cysteine to phenylalanine inclusive. Kept here is only the CDR3 DNA, which spans 45 bases and is read in frame from base 1. The germline V gene supplies CDR1 SGHDT and CDR2 YYEEEE. The junction carries 13 bases between V and J, which are trimmed by 1 base and 5 bases respectively.

The specimen sequenced was naive CD4+ T cells from PBMCs. The sample's cell subset or site label is to be understood as: CD45RA+ positively selected. This clonotype was sampled from a man aged 18-30 years in good health. Some clones in this sample may be carry-over from other donors' samples. The chain is encoded by TRBV5-6 joined to TRBJ2-1; the D gene is possibly TRBD2, with 5 bases matching. CDR3 loop: CASSLLWTGDNEQFF. DNA sequence: TGTGCCAGCAGCTTGCTTTGGACTGGAGACAATGAGCAGTTCTTC.